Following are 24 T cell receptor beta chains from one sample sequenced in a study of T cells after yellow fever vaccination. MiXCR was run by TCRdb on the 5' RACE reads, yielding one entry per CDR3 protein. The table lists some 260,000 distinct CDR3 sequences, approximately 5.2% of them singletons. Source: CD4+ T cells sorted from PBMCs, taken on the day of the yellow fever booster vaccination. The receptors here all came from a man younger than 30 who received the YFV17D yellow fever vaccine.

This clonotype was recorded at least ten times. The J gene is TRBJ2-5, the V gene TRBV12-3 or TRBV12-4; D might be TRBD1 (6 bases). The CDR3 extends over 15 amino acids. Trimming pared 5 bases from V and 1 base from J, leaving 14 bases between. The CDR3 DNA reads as TGTGCCAGCAGTCGCACCGGGACACCCCAAGAGACCCAGTACTTC. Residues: CASSRTGTPQETQYF.

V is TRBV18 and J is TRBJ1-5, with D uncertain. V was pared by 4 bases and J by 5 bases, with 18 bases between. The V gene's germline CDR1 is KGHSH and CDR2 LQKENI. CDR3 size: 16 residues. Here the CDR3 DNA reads TGTGCCAGCTCACAAACTTCAATTTGGGGTGATCAGCCCCAGCATTTT. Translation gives CASSQTSIWGDQPQHF.

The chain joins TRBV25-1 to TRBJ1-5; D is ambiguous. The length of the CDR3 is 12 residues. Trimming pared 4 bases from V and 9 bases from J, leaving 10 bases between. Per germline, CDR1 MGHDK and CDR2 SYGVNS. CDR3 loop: CASSGGRGPQHF. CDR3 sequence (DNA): TGTGCCAGCAGTGGAGGGAGAGGGCCCCAGCATTTT.

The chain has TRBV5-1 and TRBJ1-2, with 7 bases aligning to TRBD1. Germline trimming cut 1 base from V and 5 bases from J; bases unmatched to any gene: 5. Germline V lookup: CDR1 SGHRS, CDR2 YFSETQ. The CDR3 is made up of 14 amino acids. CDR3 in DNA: TGCGCCAGCAGCTTGTTCCCGGGACAGTATGGCTACACCTTC. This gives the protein CASSLFPGQYGYTF.

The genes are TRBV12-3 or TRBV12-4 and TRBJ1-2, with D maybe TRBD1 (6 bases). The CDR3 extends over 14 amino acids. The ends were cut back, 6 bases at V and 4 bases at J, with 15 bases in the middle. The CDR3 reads CASSKRDTLYGYTF. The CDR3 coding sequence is TGTGCCAGCAGCAAGCGGGACACCCTCTATGGCTACACCTTC.

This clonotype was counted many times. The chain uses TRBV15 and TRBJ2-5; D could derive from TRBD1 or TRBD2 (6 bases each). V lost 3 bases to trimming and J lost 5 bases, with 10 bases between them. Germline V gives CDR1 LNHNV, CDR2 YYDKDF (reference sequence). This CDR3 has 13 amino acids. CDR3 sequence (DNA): TGTGCCACCAGCAGTTTAGGGGGGGAGACCCAGTACTTC. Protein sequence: CATSSLGGETQYF.

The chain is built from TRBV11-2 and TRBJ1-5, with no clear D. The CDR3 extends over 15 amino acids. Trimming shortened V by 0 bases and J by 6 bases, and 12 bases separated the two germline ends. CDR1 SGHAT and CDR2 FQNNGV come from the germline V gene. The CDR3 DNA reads TGTGCCAGCAGCTTAGACCCTTTTAGCGGTCAGCCCCAGCATTTT. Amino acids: CASSLDPFSGQPQHF.

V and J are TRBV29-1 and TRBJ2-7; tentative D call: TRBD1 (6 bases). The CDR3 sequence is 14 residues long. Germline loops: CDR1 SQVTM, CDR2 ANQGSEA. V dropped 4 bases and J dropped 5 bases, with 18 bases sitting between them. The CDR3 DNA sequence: TGCAGCGTTGGGGGGCAGGGACCGATCCACGAGCAGTACTTC. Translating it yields CSVGGQGPIHEQYF.

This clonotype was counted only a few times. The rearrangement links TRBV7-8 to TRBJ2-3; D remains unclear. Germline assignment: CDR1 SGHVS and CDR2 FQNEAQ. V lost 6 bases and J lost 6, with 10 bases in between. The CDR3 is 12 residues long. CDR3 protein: CASRHIRDTQYF. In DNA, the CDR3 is TGTGCCAGCAGACATATAAGGGATACGCAGTATTTT.

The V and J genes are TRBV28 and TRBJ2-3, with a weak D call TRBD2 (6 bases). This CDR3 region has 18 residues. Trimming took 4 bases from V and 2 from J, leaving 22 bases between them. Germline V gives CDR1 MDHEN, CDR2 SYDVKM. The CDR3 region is CASSSPFGGELDTDTQYF. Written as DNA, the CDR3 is TGTGCCAGCAGTTCCCCTTTTGGAGGGGAACTTGACACAGATACGCAGTATTTT.

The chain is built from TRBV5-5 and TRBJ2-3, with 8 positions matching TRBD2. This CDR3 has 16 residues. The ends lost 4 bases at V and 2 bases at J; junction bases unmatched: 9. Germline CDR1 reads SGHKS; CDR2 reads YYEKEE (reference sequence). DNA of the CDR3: TGTGCCAGCAGCCCTATGGCGGGGGGCCCCACAGATACGCAGTATTTT. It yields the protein CASSPMAGGPTDTQYF.

CDR3 amino acids: CASRVRLDARETQYF. DNA of the CDR3: TGTGCCAGCAGGGTTAGACTAGACGCTCGGGAGACCCAGTACTTC. The rearrangement uses TRBV12-3 or TRBV12-4 and TRBJ2-5, with TRBD2 as a possible D gene (6 bases). The CDR3 contains 15 residues. The germline V and J ends were trimmed by 6 bases and 5 bases, with 19 bases remaining between them.

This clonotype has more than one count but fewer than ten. CDR3 residues: CASSSGQSYEQYF. The DNA for the CDR3 is TGTGCCAGCAGCTCCGGACAATCCTACGAGCAGTACTTC. The chain uses TRBV5-6 and TRBJ2-7; a possible D gene is TRBD1 (5 bases). Trimming removed 3 bases at V and 1 base at J, with 8 bases between. Germline-derived CDR1 and CDR2 are SGHDT and YYEEEE. CDR3 length equals 13 residues.

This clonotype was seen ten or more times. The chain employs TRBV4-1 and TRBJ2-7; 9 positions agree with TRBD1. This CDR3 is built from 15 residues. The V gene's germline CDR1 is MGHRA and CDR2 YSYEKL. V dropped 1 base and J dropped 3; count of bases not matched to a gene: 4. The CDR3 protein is CASSQGQGGYYEQYF. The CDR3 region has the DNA TGCGCCAGCAGCCAAGGACAGGGGGGTTACTACGAGCAGTACTTC.

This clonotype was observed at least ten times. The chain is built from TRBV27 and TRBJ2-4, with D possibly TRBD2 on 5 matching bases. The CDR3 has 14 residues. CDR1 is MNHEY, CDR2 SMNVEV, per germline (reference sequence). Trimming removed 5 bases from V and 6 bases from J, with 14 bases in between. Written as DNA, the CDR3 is TGTGCCAGCAGTAAAGCGGTGCGAGGAAACATTCAGTACTTC. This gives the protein CASSKAVRGNIQYF.

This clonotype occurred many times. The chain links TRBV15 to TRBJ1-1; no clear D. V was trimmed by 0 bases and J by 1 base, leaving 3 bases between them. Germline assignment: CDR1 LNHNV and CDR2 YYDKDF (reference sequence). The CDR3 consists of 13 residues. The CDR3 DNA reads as TGTGCCACCAGCAGAGATGGGAACACTGAAGCTTTCTTT. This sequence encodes CATSRDGNTEAFF.

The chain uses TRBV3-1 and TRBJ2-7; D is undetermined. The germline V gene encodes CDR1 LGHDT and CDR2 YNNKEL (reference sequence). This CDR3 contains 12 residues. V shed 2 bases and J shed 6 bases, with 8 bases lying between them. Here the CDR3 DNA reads TGTGCCAGCAGCCAATTAGTCTCCGAGCAGTACTTC. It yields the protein CASSQLVSEQYF.

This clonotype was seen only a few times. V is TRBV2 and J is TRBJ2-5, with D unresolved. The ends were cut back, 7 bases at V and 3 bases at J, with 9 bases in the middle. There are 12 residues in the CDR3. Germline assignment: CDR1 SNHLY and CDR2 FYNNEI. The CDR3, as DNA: TGTGCCAGCACCTGGATCGAAGAGACCCAGTACTTC. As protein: CASTWIEETQYF.

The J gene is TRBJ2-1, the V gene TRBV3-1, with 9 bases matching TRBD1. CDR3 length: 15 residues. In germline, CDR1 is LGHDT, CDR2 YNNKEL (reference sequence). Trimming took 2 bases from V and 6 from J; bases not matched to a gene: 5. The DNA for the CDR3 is TGTGCCAGCAGCCAACCGGGACAGGGTTCCAATGAGCAGTTCTTC. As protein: CASSQPGQGSNEQFF.

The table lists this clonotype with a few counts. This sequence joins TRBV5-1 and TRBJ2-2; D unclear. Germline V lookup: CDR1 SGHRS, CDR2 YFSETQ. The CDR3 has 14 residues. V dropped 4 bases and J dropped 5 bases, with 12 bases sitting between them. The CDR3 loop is CASSPPDRTGELFF. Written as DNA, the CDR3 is TGCGCCAGCAGCCCCCCGGACCGGACCGGGGAGCTGTTTTTT.

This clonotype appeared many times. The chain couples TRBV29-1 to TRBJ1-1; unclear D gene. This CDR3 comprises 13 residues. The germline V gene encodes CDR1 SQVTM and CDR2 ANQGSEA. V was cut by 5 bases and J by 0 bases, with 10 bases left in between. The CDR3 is CSVHRKMNTEAFF. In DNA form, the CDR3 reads TGCAGCGTTCACCGAAAGATGAACACTGAAGCTTTCTTT.

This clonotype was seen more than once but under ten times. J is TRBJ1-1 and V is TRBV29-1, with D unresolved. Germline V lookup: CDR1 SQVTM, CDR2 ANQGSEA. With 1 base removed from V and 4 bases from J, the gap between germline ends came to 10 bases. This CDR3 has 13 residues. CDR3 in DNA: TGCAGCGTTGAAGGGCACGGCGGCACTGAAGCTTTCTTT. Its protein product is CSVEGHGGTEAFF.

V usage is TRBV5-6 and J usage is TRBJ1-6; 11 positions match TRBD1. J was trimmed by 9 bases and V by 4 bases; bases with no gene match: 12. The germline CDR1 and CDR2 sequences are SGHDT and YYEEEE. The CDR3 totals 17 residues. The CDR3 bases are TGTGCCAGCAGCCCCGGGACAGGGGGTATCGTAGGTTCACCCCTCCACTTT. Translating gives CASSPGTGGIVGSPLHF.

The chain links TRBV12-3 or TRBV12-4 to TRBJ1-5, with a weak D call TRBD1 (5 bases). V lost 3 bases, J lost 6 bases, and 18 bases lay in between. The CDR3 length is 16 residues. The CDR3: CASSLAGWGDGQPQHF. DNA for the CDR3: TGTGCCAGCAGTTTGGCAGGGTGGGGCGATGGTCAGCCCCAGCATTTT.